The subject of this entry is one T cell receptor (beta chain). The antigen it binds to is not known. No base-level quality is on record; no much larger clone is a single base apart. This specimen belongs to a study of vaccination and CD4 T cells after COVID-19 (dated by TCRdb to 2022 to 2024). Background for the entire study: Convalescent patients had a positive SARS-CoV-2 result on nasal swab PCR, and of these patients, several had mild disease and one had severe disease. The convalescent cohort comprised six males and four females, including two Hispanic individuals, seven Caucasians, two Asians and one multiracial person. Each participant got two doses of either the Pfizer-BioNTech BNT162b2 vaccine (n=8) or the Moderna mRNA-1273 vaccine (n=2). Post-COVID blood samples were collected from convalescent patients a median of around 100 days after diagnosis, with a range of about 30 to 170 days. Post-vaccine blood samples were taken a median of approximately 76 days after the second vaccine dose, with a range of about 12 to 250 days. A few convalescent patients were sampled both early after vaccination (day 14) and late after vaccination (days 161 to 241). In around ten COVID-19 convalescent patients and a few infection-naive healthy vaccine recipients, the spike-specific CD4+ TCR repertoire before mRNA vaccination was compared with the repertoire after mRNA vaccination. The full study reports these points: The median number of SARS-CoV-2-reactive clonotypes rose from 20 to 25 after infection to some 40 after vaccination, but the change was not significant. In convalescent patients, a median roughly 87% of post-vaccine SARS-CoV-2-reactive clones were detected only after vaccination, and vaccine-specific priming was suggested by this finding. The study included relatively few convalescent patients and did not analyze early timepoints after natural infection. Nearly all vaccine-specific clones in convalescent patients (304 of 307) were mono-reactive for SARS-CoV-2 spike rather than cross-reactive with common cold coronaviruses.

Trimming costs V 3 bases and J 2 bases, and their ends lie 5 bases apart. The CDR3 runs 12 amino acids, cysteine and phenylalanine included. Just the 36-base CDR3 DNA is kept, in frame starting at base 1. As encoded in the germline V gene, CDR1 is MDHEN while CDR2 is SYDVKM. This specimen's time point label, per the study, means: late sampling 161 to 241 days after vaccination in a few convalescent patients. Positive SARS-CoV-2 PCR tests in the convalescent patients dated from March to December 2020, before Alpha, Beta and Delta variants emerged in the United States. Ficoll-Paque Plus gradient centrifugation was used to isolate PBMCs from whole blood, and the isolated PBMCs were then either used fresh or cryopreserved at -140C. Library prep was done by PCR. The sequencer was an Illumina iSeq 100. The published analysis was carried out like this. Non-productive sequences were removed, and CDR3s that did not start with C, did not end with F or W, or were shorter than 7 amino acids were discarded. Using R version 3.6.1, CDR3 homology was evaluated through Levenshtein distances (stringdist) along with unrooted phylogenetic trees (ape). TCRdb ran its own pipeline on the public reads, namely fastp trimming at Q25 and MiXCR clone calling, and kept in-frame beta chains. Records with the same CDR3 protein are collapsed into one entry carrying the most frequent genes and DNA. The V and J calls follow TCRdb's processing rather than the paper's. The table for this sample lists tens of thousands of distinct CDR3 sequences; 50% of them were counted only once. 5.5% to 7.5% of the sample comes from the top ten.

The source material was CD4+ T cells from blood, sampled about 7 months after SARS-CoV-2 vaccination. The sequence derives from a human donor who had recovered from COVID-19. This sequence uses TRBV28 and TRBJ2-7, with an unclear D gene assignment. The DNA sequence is TGTGCCAGCAGTTTGACTCCCTACGAGCAGTACTTC. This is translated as CASSLTPYEQYF.